This TCR beta chain was sequenced during a study of STAT5B mutations in CD4+ large granular lymphocyte leukemia. This CDR3 has 18 residues. Germline values: CDR1 KGHSH, CDR2 LQKENI. V was clipped by 0 bases and J by 4 bases, with 21 bases between them. Some clones are missing from TCRdb's copy, which holds only in-frame ones; the method was immunoSEQ multiplex PCR. This table holds nearly 35,000 clones, approximately 71% found once. The source of this sequence is a human donor in good health. The specimen was CD4+ T cells from blood buffy coats. J is TRBJ2-5 and V is TRBV18; unclear D gene. The DNA of the CDR3 is TGTGCCAGCTCACCACCGTATTCTACACCCTTAAGGAGAGAGACCCAGTACTTC. It specifies CASSPPYSTPLRRETQYF.